There are a few counts of the clone carrying this T cell receptor beta chain. Antigen specificity is unknown. The PCR made use of 60 Vbeta and 13 Jbeta primers. Generated by immunoSEQ multiplex PCR, the TCRdb table keeps only in-frame clones and is missing some. Of more than 200,000 clones listed, roughly 85% are singletons. The J segment lost 11 bases and the V segment lost 6 bases, leaving 14 bases of the junction unmatched. This CDR3 is 13 amino acids long. Germline lookup yields CDR1 SQVTM and CDR2 ANQGSEA. The data belong to a study of cytomegalovirus exposure and HLA in healthy donors. Study-level points and caveats: Cytomegalovirus-associated TCR beta chains were listed, numbering 150 to 200. Roughly even sequencing depth across donors was the assumption behind the presence/absence analyses. Certain indistinguishable V segments, among them TRBV6-2 and TRBV6-3, were excluded. Analysis was performed later, and it showed HLA-associated TCR beta chains to be more clonally expanded than equally common others.

V is TRBV29-1 and J is TRBJ1-2, with 8 bases matching TRBD1. Input material: PBMCs. The sequence derives from a man aged 18 to 29 in good health and CMV-seronegative. The CDR3 is CSVVSGTGQSYTF. The CDR3 DNA reads TGCAGCGTCGTAAGTGGGACAGGTCAATCTTACACCTTC.